This T cell receptor beta chain was captured in a study of T cells in Graves' hyperthyroidism and ophthalmopathy. What was amplified from RNA transcripts were TCR beta CDR3 regions. Researchers ran a first-round RT-PCR on the TCR CDR3 using the HTBI primer set. TCRdb passed the multiplex PCR reads through MiXCR, listing each CDR3 protein once. The data show hundreds of thousands of distinct CDR3 sequences, 46% seen once. Details on this clonotype: Sequence at one end of the junction differs from germline and may be a read error.

CDR1 and CDR2 from the germline V gene are KGHDR and SFDVKD. This CDR3 contains 14 residues. Hyperthyroidism was newly diagnosed in patients aged 18 to 65 (duration under 2 months). The sequenced material came from peripheral blood or thyroid tissue (not recorded which). The chain employs TRBV24-1 and TRBJ1-5, with D perhaps matching TRBD1 (5 bases). The TCR was taken from a woman aged 18-30 years with Graves' hyperthyroidism. CDR3 coding DNA: TGTGCCGCCAGTGATTTAGGGGCCGTTCAGCCCCAGCATTTT. It codes for CAASDLGAVQPQHF.